The next 9 T cell receptor beta chains were all read from a single sample in a study of cytomegalovirus exposure and HLA in healthy donors. Some clones are missing from TCRdb's copy, which holds only in-frame ones; the method was immunoSEQ multiplex PCR. Of about 220,000 clones in the sample, 80% to 85% were seen once. Source material: PBMCs. The receptors originated from a woman aged 25 to 39 in good health and CMV-seropositive.

The chain is built from TRBV5-4 and TRBJ1-1; TRBD1 matches at 7 bases. Germline loops: CDR1 SGHNT, CDR2 YYREEE (reference sequence). The CDR3 sequence is 13 residues long. V lost 4 bases to trimming and J lost 8 bases; unmatched junction nucleotides: 8. CDR3 in amino acids: CASSLSGTAEAFF. The CDR3 bases are TGTGCCAGCAGCCTATCCGGGACAGCCGAAGCTTTCTTT.

CDR3 in DNA: TGTGCCAGCAGGGCACGACCGGGACTAGCGGGAGGGCCGGAGACCCAGTACTTC. Its protein product is CASRARPGLAGGPETQYF. This chain uses TRBV2 with TRBJ2-5, with TRBD2 matching 16 bases. The CDR3 sequence is 18 residues long. Germline V gives CDR1 SNHLY, CDR2 FYNNEI. The V and J ends lost 6 bases and 5 bases, in that order; junction bases with no gene match: 12.

The V gene is TRBV27, the J gene TRBJ2-7; D is possibly TRBD2 (6 bases). This CDR3 comprises 12 residues. CDR1 and CDR2 from the germline V gene are MNHEY and SMNVEV (reference sequence). V was clipped by 9 bases and J by 6 bases, with 15 bases between them. CDR3 DNA: TGTGCCAGTAGCGGATTCGTAGGCGAGCAGTACTTC. Translation: CASSGFVGEQYF.

The rearrangement joins TRBV9 to TRBJ2-3; 7 nucleotides agree with TRBD1. V shed 4 bases, J shed 4 bases, and the junction held 6 bases outside the gene matches. CDR1 and CDR2 (germline): SGDLS, YYNGEE. This CDR3 is built from 14 residues. In DNA form, the CDR3 reads TGTGCCAGCAGCATAGACAGGGCCCCAGATACGCAGTATTTT. Its protein is CASSIDRAPDTQYF. The full variable domain, its missing parts supplied by reference TRBV9 and TRBJ2-3, is DSGVTQTPKHLITATGQRVTLRCSPRSGDLSVYWYQQSLDQGLQFLIQYYNGEERAKGNILERFSAQQFPDLHSELNLSSLELGDSALYFCASSIDRAPDTQYFGPGTRLTVL.

This clone was detected a few times. CDR3 sequence reads: CASGAGGAFTGELFF. The CDR3 DNA follows: TGTGCCAGCGGGGCGGGGGGCGCCTTCACCGGGGAGCTGTTTTTT. The chain combines TRBV6-1 with TRBJ2-2, with TRBD2 identical over 8 bases. From germline, CDR1 is MNHNS and CDR2 SASEGT. The CDR3 length is 15 residues. Trimming cost V 8 bases and J 4 bases; bases outside gene matches: 9.

V gene TRBV19 combines with J gene TRBJ1-1, with 7 bases aligning to TRBD1. Per germline, CDR1 LNHDA and CDR2 SQIVND (reference sequence). This CDR3 has 13 amino acids. The trim removed 5 bases at V and 6 bases at J, leaving 6 bases unmatched. CDR3 sequence reads: CASSWTGSSEAFF. The DNA for the CDR3 is TGTGCCAGTAGTTGGACAGGTAGCTCTGAAGCTTTCTTT.

The gene calls are TRBV5-6 and TRBJ1-5; D may be TRBD1 (6 bases). The germline V gene encodes CDR1 SGHDT and CDR2 YYEEEE. V shed 2 bases and J shed 5 bases, with 11 bases lying between them. This CDR3 is 14 amino acids long. For the CDR3, the DNA is TGTGCCAGCAGCTTTAGGGGGTTCGATCAGCCCCAGCATTTT. This encodes CASSFRGFDQPQHF.

The rearrangement joins TRBV7-3 to TRBJ2-1; D uncertain. The germline V gene has CDR1 SGHTA and CDR2 FQGTGA. This CDR3 region has 12 residues. Deletions cut 2 bases from V and 6 bases from J, with 5 bases between. The CDR3 spells CASSLPTNEQFF. For the CDR3, the DNA is TGTGCCAGCAGCTTACCAACCAATGAGCAGTTCTTC.

In DNA form, the CDR3 reads TGTGCCAGCAGCTCACGGGTCGCGGGAAACACCATATATTTT. Translating gives CASSSRVAGNTIYF. The gene calls are TRBV11-3 and TRBJ1-3; D ambiguous. Trimming stripped 4 bases from V and 4 bases from J, with 11 bases between. Looked up from germline, CDR1 is SGHNT and CDR2 is YENEEA. The CDR3 is 14 amino acids.